The clone carrying this TCR beta chain was detected ten times or more. These data are taken from a study of T-cell reconstitution after alpha-beta-depleted transplantation in children. Germline values: CDR1 SGHRS, CDR2 YFSETQ. The CDR3 covers 15 residues. V dropped 2 bases and J dropped 0 bases, with 9 bases sitting between them. Library preparation (for TCRbeta) was performed with unique molecular identifiers. Via MiXCR, TCRdb re-called the PCR reads, giving one row per CDR3 protein. The table lists hundreds of thousands of distinct CDR3 sequences, 12% of them singletons, with under 7% in the top ten.

The input for sequencing was PBMCs from the stem cell graft donor, taken from the stem cell graft. The TCR was taken from a human donor who donated a stem cell graft to a child with combined immunodeficiency. V usage is TRBV5-1 and J usage is TRBJ2-1; D remains unclear. CDR3 sequence reads: CASSFGSSSYNEQFF. The DNA for the CDR3 is TGCGCCAGCAGCTTTGGGTCGAGCTCCTACAATGAGCAGTTCTTC.